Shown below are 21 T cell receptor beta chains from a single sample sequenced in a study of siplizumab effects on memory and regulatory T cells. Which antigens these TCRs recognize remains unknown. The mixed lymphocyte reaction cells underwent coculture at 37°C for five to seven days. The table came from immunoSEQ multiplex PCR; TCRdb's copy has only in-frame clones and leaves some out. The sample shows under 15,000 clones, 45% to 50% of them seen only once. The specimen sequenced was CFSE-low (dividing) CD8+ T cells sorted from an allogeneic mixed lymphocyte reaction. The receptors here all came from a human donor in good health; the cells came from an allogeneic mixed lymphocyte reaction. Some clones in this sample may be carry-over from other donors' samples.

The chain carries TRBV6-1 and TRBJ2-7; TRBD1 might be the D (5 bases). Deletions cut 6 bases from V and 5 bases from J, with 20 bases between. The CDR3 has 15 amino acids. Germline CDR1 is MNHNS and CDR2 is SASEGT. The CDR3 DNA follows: TGTGCCAGCAGCGCCGCGCCAGGGTTAATCAACGAGCAGTACTTC. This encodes CASSAAPGLINEQYF.

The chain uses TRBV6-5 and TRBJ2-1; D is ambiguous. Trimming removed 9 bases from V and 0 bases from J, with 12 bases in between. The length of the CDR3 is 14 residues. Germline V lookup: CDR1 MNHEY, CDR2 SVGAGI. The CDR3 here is CASSVGPSYNEQFF. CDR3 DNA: TGTGCCAGTTCTGTAGGGCCCTCCTACAATGAGCAGTTCTTC.

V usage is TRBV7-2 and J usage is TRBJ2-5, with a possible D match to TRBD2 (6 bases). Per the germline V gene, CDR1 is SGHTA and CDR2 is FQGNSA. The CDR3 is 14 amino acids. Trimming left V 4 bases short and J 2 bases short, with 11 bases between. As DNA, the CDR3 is TGTGCCAGCAGCTCCTGGGGGGATCAAGAGACCCAGTACTTC. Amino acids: CASSSWGDQETQYF.

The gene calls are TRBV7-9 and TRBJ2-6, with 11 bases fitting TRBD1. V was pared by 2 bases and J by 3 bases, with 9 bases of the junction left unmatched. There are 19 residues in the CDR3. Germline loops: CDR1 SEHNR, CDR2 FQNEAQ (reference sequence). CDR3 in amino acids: CASSLPVGQGARGANVLTF. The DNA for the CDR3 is TGTGCCAGCAGCTTACCCGTCGGACAGGGGGCGCGTGGGGCCAACGTCCTGACTTTC.

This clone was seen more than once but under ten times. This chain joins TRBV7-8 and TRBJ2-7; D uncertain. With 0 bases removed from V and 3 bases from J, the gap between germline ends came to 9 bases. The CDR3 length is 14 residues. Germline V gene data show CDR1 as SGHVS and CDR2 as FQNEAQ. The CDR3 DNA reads TGTGCCAGCAGCTTAGCCAGAATACACTACGAGCAGTACTTC. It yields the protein CASSLARIHYEQYF.

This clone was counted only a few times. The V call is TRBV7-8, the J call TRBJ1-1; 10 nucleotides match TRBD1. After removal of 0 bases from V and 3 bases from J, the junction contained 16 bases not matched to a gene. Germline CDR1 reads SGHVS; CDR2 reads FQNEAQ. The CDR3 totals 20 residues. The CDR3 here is CASSLARFRTGGERDTEAFF. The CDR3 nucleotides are TGTGCCAGCAGCTTAGCGCGTTTCAGGACAGGGGGTGAAAGGGACACTGAAGCTTTCTTT.

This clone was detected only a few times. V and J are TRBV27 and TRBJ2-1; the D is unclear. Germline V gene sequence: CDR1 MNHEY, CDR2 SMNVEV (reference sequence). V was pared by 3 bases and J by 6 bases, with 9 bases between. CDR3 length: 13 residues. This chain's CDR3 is CASSFGRLNEQFF. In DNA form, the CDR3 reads TGTGCCAGCAGTTTTGGCCGCCTCAATGAGCAGTTCTTC.

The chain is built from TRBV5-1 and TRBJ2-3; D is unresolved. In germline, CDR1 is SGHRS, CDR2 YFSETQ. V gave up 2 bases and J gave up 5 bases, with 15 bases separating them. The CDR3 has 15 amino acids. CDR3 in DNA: TGCGCCAGCAGCTTTCCCCCCGGGCGTAAAGATACGCAGTATTTT. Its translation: CASSFPPGRKDTQYF.

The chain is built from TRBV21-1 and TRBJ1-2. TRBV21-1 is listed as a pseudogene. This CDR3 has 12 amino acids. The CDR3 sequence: CASSPRDYGYTF. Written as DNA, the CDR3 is TGTGCCAGCAGCCCCCGGGACTATGGCTACACCTTC.

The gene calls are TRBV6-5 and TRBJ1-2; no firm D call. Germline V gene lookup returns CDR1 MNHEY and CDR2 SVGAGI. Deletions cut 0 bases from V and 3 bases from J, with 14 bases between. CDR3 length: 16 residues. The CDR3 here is CASSYSLAQMYYGYTF. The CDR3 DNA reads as TGTGCCAGCAGTTACTCGCTCGCGCAGATGTACTATGGCTACACCTTC.

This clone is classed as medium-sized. CDR3 nucleotides: TGTGCCAGCAGCCAGATCGGCGGGGGGGATGGCTACACCTTC. This codes for CASSQIGGGDGYTF. The chain carries TRBV4-2 and TRBJ1-2; tentative D call: TRBD1 (5 bases). CDR1 and CDR2 from the germline V gene are LGHNA and YNFKEQ. Trimming left V 3 bases short and J 6 bases short, with 14 bases between. The CDR3 extends over 14 amino acids.

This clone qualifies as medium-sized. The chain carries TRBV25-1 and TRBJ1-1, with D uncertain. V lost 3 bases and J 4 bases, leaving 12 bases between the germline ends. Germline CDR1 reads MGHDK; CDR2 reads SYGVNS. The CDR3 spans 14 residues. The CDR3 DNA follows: TGTGCCAGCAGTGACAGGACTGCACCCACTGAAGCTTTCTTT. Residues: CASSDRTAPTEAFF.

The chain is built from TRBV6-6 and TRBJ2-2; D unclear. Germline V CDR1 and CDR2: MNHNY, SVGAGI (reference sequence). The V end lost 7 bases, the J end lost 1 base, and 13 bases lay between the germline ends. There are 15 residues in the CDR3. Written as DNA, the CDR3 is TGTGCCAGCACTTCTACCCGTCGGAACACCGGGGAGCTGTTTTTT. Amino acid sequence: CASTSTRRNTGELFF.

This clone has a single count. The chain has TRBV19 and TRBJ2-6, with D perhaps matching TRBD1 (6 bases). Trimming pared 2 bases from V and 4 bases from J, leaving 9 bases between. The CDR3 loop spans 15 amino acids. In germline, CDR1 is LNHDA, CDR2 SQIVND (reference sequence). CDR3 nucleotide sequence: TGTGCCAGTAGTATATGGGGGCCCGGGGCCAACGTCCTGACTTTC. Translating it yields CASSIWGPGANVLTF. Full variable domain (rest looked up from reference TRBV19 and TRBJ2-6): DGGITQSPKYLFRKEGQNVTLSCEQNLNHDAMYWYRQDPGQGLRLIYYSQIVNDFQKGDIAEGYSVSREKKESFPLTVTSAQKNPTAFYLCASSIWGPGANVLTFGAGSRLTVL.

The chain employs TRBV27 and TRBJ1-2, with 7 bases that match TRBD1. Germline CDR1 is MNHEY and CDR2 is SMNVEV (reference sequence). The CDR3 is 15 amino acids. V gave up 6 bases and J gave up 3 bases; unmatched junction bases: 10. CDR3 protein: CASRGWQGEDYGYTF. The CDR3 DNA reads TGTGCCAGCAGAGGTTGGCAGGGGGAGGACTATGGCTACACCTTC.

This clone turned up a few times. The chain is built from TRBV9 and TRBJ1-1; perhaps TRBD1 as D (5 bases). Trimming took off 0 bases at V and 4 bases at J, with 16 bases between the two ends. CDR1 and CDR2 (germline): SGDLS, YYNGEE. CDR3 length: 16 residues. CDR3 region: CASSVAPRPGGTEAFF. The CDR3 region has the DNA TGTGCCAGCAGCGTAGCTCCTAGACCGGGGGGCACTGAAGCTTTCTTT.

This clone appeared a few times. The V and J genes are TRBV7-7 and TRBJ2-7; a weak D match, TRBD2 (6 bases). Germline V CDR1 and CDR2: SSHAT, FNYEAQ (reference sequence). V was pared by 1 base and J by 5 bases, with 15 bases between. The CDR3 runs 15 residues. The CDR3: CASSLVVEGWDEQYF. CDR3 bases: TGTGCCAGCAGCTTAGTCGTGGAGGGATGGGACGAGCAGTACTTC.

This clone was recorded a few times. This CDR3 is CASSLVSDSTEAFF. The CDR3 bases are TGTGCCAGCAGCTTAGTGTCGGATTCCACTGAAGCTTTCTTT. This chain links TRBV7-2 with TRBJ1-1; D unresolved. The CDR3 spans 14 residues. Germline V gene sequence: CDR1 SGHTA, CDR2 FQGNSA. V shed 1 base and J shed 4 bases, with 10 bases lying between them.

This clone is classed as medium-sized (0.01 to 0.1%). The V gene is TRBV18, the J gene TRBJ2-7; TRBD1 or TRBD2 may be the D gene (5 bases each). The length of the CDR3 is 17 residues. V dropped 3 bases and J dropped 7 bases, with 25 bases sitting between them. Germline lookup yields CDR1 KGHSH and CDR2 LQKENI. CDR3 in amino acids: CASSPSFGEGELYEQYF. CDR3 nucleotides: TGTGCCAGCTCACCCTCCTTTGGGGAAGGGGAGTTATATGAGCAGTACTTC.

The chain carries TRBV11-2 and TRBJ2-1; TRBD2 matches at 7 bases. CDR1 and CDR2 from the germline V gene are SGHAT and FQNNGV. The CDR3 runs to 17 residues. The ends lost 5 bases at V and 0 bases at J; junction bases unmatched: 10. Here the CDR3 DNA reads TGTGCCAGCAGCCCGGGGGGTAGCTGGAGCTCCTACAATGAGCAGTTCTTC. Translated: CASSPGGSWSSYNEQFF.

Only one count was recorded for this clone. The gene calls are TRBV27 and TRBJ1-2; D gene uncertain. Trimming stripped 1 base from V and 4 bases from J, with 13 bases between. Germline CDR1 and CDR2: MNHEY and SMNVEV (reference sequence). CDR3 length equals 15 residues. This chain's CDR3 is CASSLYGPLGYGYTF. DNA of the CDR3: TGTGCCAGCAGTTTATATGGGCCCCTCGGCTATGGCTACACCTTC.